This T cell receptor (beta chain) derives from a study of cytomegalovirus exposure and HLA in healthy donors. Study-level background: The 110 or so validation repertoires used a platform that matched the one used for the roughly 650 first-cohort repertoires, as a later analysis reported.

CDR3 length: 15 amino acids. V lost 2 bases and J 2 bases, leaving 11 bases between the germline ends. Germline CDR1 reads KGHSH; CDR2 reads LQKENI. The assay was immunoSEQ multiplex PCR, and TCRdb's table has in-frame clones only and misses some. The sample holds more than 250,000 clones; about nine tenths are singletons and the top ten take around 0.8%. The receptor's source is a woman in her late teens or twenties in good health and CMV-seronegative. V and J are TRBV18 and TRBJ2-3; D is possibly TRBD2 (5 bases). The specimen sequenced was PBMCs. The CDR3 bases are TGTGCCAGCTCACCAGTGGTGGGAGTCACAGATACGCAGTATTTT. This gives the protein CASSPVVGVTDTQYF. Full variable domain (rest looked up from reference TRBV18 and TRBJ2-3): NAGVMQNPRHLVRRRGQEARLRCSPMKGHSHVYWYRQLPEEGLKFMVYLQKENIIDESGMPKERFSAEFPKEGPSILRIQQVVRGDSAAYFCASSPVVGVTDTQYFGPGTRLTVL.